This record covers a single T cell receptor beta chain. Its antigen remains unidentified. Amplification used 60 Vbeta primers and 13 Jbeta primers. Libraries were prepared by immunoSEQ multiplex PCR; TCRdb keeps only in-frame clonotypes and omits some of them. The sample lists 200,000 to 250,000 clones, around 88% occurring once. This entry belongs to a study of cytomegalovirus exposure and HLA in healthy donors. Study overall: Unique TCRs from HLA-typed donors, 80 million to 90 million of them, were held in an early data release. The study, taken as a whole, reports: TCR beta chains numbering some 160 were designated cytomegalovirus-associated.

This TCR derives from a young woman in good health and CMV-seronegative. Sequencing was carried out using PBMCs.

CDR3: CASSEFRGFNEKLFF. The CDR3 nucleotides are TGTGCCAGCAGTGAATTTAGGGGCTTTAATGAAAAACTGTTTTTT. The chain has TRBV25-1 and TRBJ1-4; D may be TRBD1 (5 bases). V was pared by 1 base and J by 4 bases, with 10 bases between. The CDR3 is made up of 15 amino acids. Germline assignment: CDR1 MGHDK and CDR2 SYGVNS. The variable domain in full, with the rest retrieved from reference TRBV25-1 and TRBJ1-4, is EADIYQTPRYLVIGTGKKITLECSQTMGHDKMYWYQQDPGMELHLIHYSYGVNSTEKGDLSSESTVSRIRTEHFPLTLESARPSHTSQYLCASSEFRGFNEKLFFGSGTQLSVL.